One sample yielded the 32 T cell receptor beta chains listed below, sequenced in a study of blood T cells in healthy people across ages. A second PCR of 7 to 11 cycles used a sample-barcoded 5' primer and a J-beta primer mix. TCRdb ran MiXCR on the 5' RACE reads and lists one entry per CDR3 protein. The sample lists more than 1.4 million distinct CDR3 sequences; 40% to 50% were seen once. The specimen sequenced was blood. The receptors were gathered from a woman between 18 and 30 years old in good health.

This clonotype was seen a handful of times. The V call is TRBV5-1, the J call TRBJ2-5, with 7 bases fitting TRBD1. The CDR3 is made up of 14 amino acids. V shed 4 bases, J shed 2 bases, and the junction held 5 bases outside the gene matches. Germline V lookup: CDR1 SGHRS, CDR2 YFSETQ. CDR3 sequence: CASSIQGQQETQYF. The CDR3 DNA sequence: TGCGCCAGCAGCATCCAGGGACAGCAAGAGACCCAGTACTTC.

This clonotype has only a few counts. The chain couples TRBV29-1 to TRBJ2-5, with 8 bases aligning to TRBD2. The CDR3 is 17 amino acids. Germline CDR1 and CDR2: SQVTM and ANQGSEA. J lost 2 bases, V lost 0 bases, and 11 bases had no gene match. The CDR3, as DNA: TGCAGCGTTGAAGATCCCGCCGCGGGAGGTCTACAAGAGACCCAGTACTTC. As protein: CSVEDPAAGGLQETQYF. Full variable domain (missing parts from reference TRBV29-1 and TRBJ2-5): SAVISQKPSRDICQRGTSLTIQCQVDSQVTMMFWYRQQPGQSLTLIATANQGSEATYESGFVIDKFPISRPNLTFSTLTVSNMSPEDSSIYLCSVEDPAAGGLQETQYFGPGTRLLVL.

CDR3 nucleotide sequence: TGTGCCAGCTCACAGAGACTAGCGGGAGATGTGGAGACCCAGTACTTC. This encodes CASSQRLAGDVETQYF. V is TRBV18 and J is TRBJ2-5; 12 positions match TRBD2. CDR1 KGHSH and CDR2 LQKENI come from the germline V gene. The trim removed 4 bases at V and 5 bases at J, leaving 8 bases unmatched. The CDR3 extends over 16 amino acids. Full variable domain (remainder filled in from reference TRBV18 and TRBJ2-5): NAGVMQNPRHLVRRRGQEARLRCSPMKGHSHVYWYRQLPEEGLKFMVYLQKENIIDESGMPKERFSAEFPKEGPSILRIQQVVRGDSAAYFCASSQRLAGDVETQYFGPGTRLLVL.

The gene calls are TRBV4-1 and TRBJ2-3; 7 nucleotides line up with TRBD2. J lost 4 bases, V lost 6 bases, and 13 bases had no gene match. The CDR3 has 16 amino acids. Germline-derived CDR1 and CDR2 are MGHRA and YSYEKL. CDR3 DNA: TGCGCCAGCAGTAAAAGACTAGCCGGCGGATCAGATACGCAGTATTTT. Amino acids: CASSKRLAGGSDTQYF.

This clonotype has just a few counts. The chain combines TRBV4-1 with TRBJ2-7; TRBD2 aligns across 13 bases. Matching the DNA end better, TRBJ2-5 makes the J call doubtful. Germline CDR1 MGHRA, CDR2 YSYEKL. The CDR3 totals 15 residues. The CDR3 bases are TGCGCCAGCAGATCACTAGCGGGGGGGCCTCCGACCCAGTACTTC. This gives the protein CASRSLAGGPPTQYF.

This clonotype has just a few counts. This may be a read error: a much more frequent sequence differs by one nucleotide. The rearrangement joins TRBV2 to TRBJ2-5; D tentatively reads TRBD1 or TRBD2 (5 bases each). The CDR3 covers 11 residues. Trimming removed 7 bases from V and 5 bases from J, with 8 bases in between. Per the germline V gene, CDR1 is SNHLY and CDR2 is FYNNEI. The CDR3 sequence: CASNWGETQYF. CDR3 sequence (DNA): TGTGCCAGCAATTGGGGGGAGACCCAGTACTTC.

The chain is built from TRBV10-3 and TRBJ1-3; no definite D call. Germline loops: CDR1 ENHRY, CDR2 SYGVKD. V lost 8 bases, J lost 3 bases, and 5 bases lay in between. This CDR3 comprises 11 residues. Here the CDR3 reads CAISRGNTIYF. The CDR3 DNA reads as TGTGCCATCTCTCGTGGAAACACCATATATTTT.

The chain has TRBV27 and TRBJ1-1; D possibly corresponds to TRBD1 (5 bases). In germline, CDR1 is MNHEY, CDR2 SMNVEV (reference sequence). CDR3 length: 14 amino acids. Between the trimmed V and J ends, which lost 7 bases and 2 bases, there was a span of 14 bases. CDR3 bases: TGTGCCAGCAAATCCCACGGGGCAAACACTGAAGCTTTCTTT. It yields the protein CASKSHGANTEAFF.

In this sample, this clonotype turned up a few times. The rearrangement uses TRBV20-1 and TRBJ2-7; D is unresolved. With 0 bases removed from V and 3 bases from J, the gap between germline ends came to 18 bases. CDR3 size: 16 residues. CDR1 is DFQATT and CDR2 is SNEGSKA in the germline V gene (reference sequence). The CDR3 reads CSARDRQAANFYEQYF. The CDR3 nucleotides are TGCAGTGCTAGAGACCGGCAGGCAGCTAACTTCTACGAGCAGTACTTC.

The chain joins TRBV2 to TRBJ2-5; D possibly corresponds to TRBD1 (5 bases). Looked up from germline, CDR1 is SNHLY and CDR2 is FYNNEI. Trimming removed 4 bases from V and 4 bases from J, with 13 bases in between. The CDR3 contains 14 residues. This CDR3 is CASSAIVQGETQYF. The CDR3, as DNA: TGTGCCAGCAGTGCAATCGTCCAGGGAGAGACCCAGTACTTC.

The J gene is TRBJ2-7, the V gene TRBV18; D is tentatively TRBD1 or TRBD2 (5 bases each). The J call could be wrong; TRBJ2-5 is a better fit for the DNA end. This CDR3 is 15 amino acids long. The germline gives CDR1 KGHSH, CDR2 LQKENI. The CDR3: CASSSTLGEQETQYF. The CDR3 coding sequence is TGTGCCAGCTCATCAACTCTGGGGGAGCAGGAGACCCAGTACTTC.

The chain employs TRBV20-1 and TRBJ2-5, with 8 bases that match TRBD2. The germline V gene encodes CDR1 DFQATT and CDR2 SNEGSKA (reference sequence). The trim removed 0 bases at V and 2 bases at J, leaving 11 bases unmatched. The CDR3 has 17 amino acids. This CDR3 is CSARDRGAGGRQETQYF. CDR3 DNA: TGCAGTGCTAGAGATCGGGGGGCGGGGGGAAGGCAAGAGACCCAGTACTTC.

The chain couples TRBV28 to TRBJ2-1, with 7 positions matching TRBD2. The CDR3 consists of 15 residues. Germline V gene lookup returns CDR1 MDHEN and CDR2 SYDVKM. The V gene end was trimmed by 1 base and the J gene end by 6 bases; junction bases not matched to a gene: 6. The CDR3 reads CASSLFRLAGNEQFF. DNA of the CDR3: TGTGCCAGCAGTTTATTTCGACTAGCAGGCAATGAGCAGTTCTTC.

J is TRBJ2-7 and V is TRBV20-1; weak D call: TRBD2 (6 bases). The length of the CDR3 is 19 residues. CDR1 and CDR2 (germline): DFQATT, SNEGSKA (reference sequence). Trimming removed 1 base at V and 2 bases at J, with 27 bases between. The chain's CDR3 is CSARAWGTSSSREAYEQYF. DNA of the CDR3: TGCAGTGCTAGAGCTTGGGGTACTAGCTCCTCCAGGGAAGCCTACGAGCAGTACTTC.

CDR3 amino acids: CASRAEETQYF. In DNA form, the CDR3 reads TGCGCCAGCAGGGCGGAGGAGACCCAGTACTTC. The chain links TRBV5-1 to TRBJ2-5; the D is unclear. Looked up from germline, CDR1 is SGHRS and CDR2 is YFSETQ. With 5 bases removed from V and 5 bases from J, the gap between germline ends came to 7 bases. This CDR3 is built from 11 residues.

The chain employs TRBV5-1 and TRBJ2-1, with 12 bases that match TRBD2. The CDR3 is made up of 17 amino acids. Germline loops: CDR1 SGHRS, CDR2 YFSETQ. V lost 4 bases and J lost 8; bases outside the gene matches: 13. In nucleotides, the CDR3 is TGCGCCAGCAGCCCGGAAGCGACTAGCGGGAGCACTCATGAGCAGTTCTTC. Amino acid sequence: CASSPEATSGSTHEQFF. Variable domain in full (rest from reference TRBV5-1 and TRBJ2-1): KAGVTQTPRYLIKTRGQQVTLSCSPISGHRSVSWYQQTPGQGLQFLFEYFSETQRNKGNFPGRFSGRQFSNSRSEMNVSTLELGDSALYLCASSPEATSGSTHEQFFGPGTRLTVL.

This rearrangement joins TRBV7-9 to TRBJ2-1; the D gene is possibly TRBD2 (5 bases). CDR1 and CDR2 (germline): SEHNR, FQNEAQ (reference sequence). V was pared by 1 base and J by 13 bases, with 14 bases between. The CDR3 spans 13 residues. The CDR3 region is CASSLGRLDSQFF. The DNA for the CDR3 is TGTGCCAGCAGCTTAGGACGCTTGGACTCCCAGTTCTTC.

The chain uses TRBV20-1 and TRBJ2-1; D is perhaps TRBD2 (6 bases). This CDR3 is built from 14 residues. V shed 2 bases and J shed 6 bases, with 14 bases lying between them. In germline, CDR1 is DFQATT, CDR2 SNEGSKA (reference sequence). CDR3 region: CSARRGLGVNEQFF. In DNA form, the CDR3 reads TGCAGTGCTAGACGGGGACTGGGGGTCAATGAGCAGTTCTTC.

V and J are TRBV29-1 and TRBJ2-5, with D perhaps matching TRBD1 (5 bases). The V end was cut by 7 bases, the J end by 4 bases, with 13 bases between. Germline V gives CDR1 SQVTM, CDR2 ANQGSEA. This CDR3 has 12 amino acids. CDR3: CSGGRGSETQYF. The DNA of the CDR3 is TGCAGCGGGGGCAGAGGATCAGAGACCCAGTACTTC.

This clonotype was seen a few times. The V and J genes are TRBV11-2 and TRBJ1-1; the D gene is possibly TRBD1 (5 bases). The germline gives CDR1 SGHAT, CDR2 FQNNGV. The V gene lost 0 bases and the J gene lost 3 bases, with 17 bases spanning the gap. The CDR3 is 17 residues long. Here the CDR3 DNA reads TGTGCCAGCAGCTTAGATAAACAGGTCCGTGTCTACACTGAAGCTTTCTTT. Translation: CASSLDKQVRVYTEAFF.

The V gene is TRBV15, the J gene TRBJ2-2; D uncertain. The CDR3 is 15 residues long. Germline-derived CDR1 and CDR2 are LNHNV and YYDKDF (reference sequence). Trimming took off 0 bases at V and 2 bases at J, with 7 bases between the two ends. The CDR3, as DNA: TGTGCCACCAGCAGAGAGGCGGTAAACACCGGGGAGCTGTTTTTT. Translating it yields CATSREAVNTGELFF.

The chain links TRBV28 to TRBJ2-7; D might be TRBD1 or TRBD2, each matching 5 bases. Germline V gene lookup returns CDR1 MDHEN and CDR2 SYDVKM. The V end was cut by 6 bases, the J end by 0 bases, with 21 bases between. The length of the CDR3 is 17 residues. The CDR3 here is CASSPGIPSWSSYEQYF. The CDR3 DNA reads TGTGCCAGCAGCCCAGGGATCCCTAGCTGGAGCTCCTACGAGCAGTACTTC.

The V and J genes are TRBV5-1 and TRBJ1-2, with TRBD1 matching over 7 bases. Germline loops: CDR1 SGHRS, CDR2 YFSETQ. The CDR3 totals 17 residues. The junction had 12 bases not matched to a gene; V was cut back by 4 bases and J by 0 bases. The CDR3 region has the DNA TGCGCCAGCAGCGGCTCCGGCGGACAGGTTACTAACTATGGCTACACCTTC. Translated: CASSGSGGQVTNYGYTF.

This chain connects TRBV14 to TRBJ1-2; TRBD1 aligns across 8 bases. V trimming: 4 bases; J trimming: 7 bases; junction bases outside the gene matches: 8. This CDR3 is 14 amino acids long. Germline V gives CDR1 SGHDN, CDR2 FVKESK. The CDR3 region has the DNA TGTGCCAGCAGCCCACCGGACAGGGAAGGTGGCTACACCTTC. As protein: CASSPPDREGGYTF.

This clonotype was seen many times. This chain joins TRBV20-1 and TRBJ1-2; D possibly corresponds to TRBD1 (6 bases). CDR3 length: 13 residues. In germline, CDR1 is DFQATT, CDR2 SNEGSKA (reference sequence). V lost 0 bases and J lost 4, with 9 bases in between. CDR3 nucleotide sequence: TGCAGTGCTAGAGAACAGGGTCCCTATGGCTACACCTTC. It translates to CSAREQGPYGYTF.

This chain links TRBV20-1 with TRBJ2-1; 7 bases agree with TRBD2. Germline assignment: CDR1 DFQATT and CDR2 SNEGSKA (reference sequence). The CDR3 extends over 15 amino acids. Losses at the gene ends were 1 base for V and 5 bases for J; bases not matched to a gene: 8. CDR3: CSARGLLAEDNEQFF. DNA of the CDR3: TGCAGTGCTAGAGGGCTGCTAGCGGAAGACAATGAGCAGTTCTTC.

V and J are TRBV7-2 and TRBJ2-5; D is undetermined. Germline V gives CDR1 SGHTA, CDR2 FQGNSA. The V end lost 5 bases, the J end lost 13 bases, and 20 bases lay between the germline ends. CDR3 size: 13 residues. CDR3 region: CASSLLLFNERYF. The CDR3 coding sequence is TGTGCCAGCAGCCTACTCTTGTTCAATGAGCGGTACTTC.

This chain uses TRBV12-3 or TRBV12-4 with TRBJ2-2, with 7 bases identical to TRBD1. The V segment lost 7 bases and the J segment 5 bases; nucleotides outside the gene matches: 10. This CDR3 is built from 15 residues. The CDR3 nucleotides read TGTGCCAGCAACCCTATGACAGGGTGGACCGGGGAGCTGTTTTTT. The encoded protein is CASNPMTGWTGELFF.

CDR3 amino acids: CASRQGDAYEQFF. CDR3 coding DNA: TGTGCCAGCAGACAGGGGGACGCCTACGAGCAGTTCTTC. V is TRBV21-1 and J is TRBJ2-1; the DNA was not compared with TRBD1, the D call given in the table. TRBV21-1 counts as a pseudogene. The CDR3 runs to 13 residues.

This clonotype was detected only a few times. The V call is TRBV29-1, the J call TRBJ2-1; either TRBD1 or TRBD2 may supply D (6 bases each). TRBJ2-7 matches the DNA end more closely, so the J call is doubtful. The CDR3 sequence is 17 residues long. Germline V gene lookup returns CDR1 SQVTM and CDR2 ANQGSEA. CDR3 sequence (DNA): TGCAGCGTTGACCGGGGGCGCTCTTCAGGAGCCTACAATGAGCAGTACTTC. Protein sequence: CSVDRGRSSGAYNEQYF.

This chain uses TRBV6-1 with TRBJ1-6; D possibly corresponds to TRBD1 (6 bases). Trimming shortened V by 5 bases and J by 6 bases, and 11 bases separated the two germline ends. This CDR3 region has 14 residues. Per the germline V gene, CDR1 is MNHNS and CDR2 is SASEGT. This chain's CDR3 is CASSSWGANSPLHF. The CDR3 nucleotides read TGTGCCAGCAGTTCCTGGGGGGCTAATTCACCCCTCCACTTT.

The chain combines TRBV7-2 with TRBJ1-2; 7 bases fit TRBD1. Looked up from germline, CDR1 is SGHTA and CDR2 is FQGNSA. The CDR3 totals 14 residues. J was trimmed by 6 bases and V by 5 bases; bases with no gene match: 9. In DNA form, the CDR3 reads TGTGCCAGCAGCCAAAGGGGGCGGGCCAATGGCTACACCTTC. Its translation is CASSQRGRANGYTF.